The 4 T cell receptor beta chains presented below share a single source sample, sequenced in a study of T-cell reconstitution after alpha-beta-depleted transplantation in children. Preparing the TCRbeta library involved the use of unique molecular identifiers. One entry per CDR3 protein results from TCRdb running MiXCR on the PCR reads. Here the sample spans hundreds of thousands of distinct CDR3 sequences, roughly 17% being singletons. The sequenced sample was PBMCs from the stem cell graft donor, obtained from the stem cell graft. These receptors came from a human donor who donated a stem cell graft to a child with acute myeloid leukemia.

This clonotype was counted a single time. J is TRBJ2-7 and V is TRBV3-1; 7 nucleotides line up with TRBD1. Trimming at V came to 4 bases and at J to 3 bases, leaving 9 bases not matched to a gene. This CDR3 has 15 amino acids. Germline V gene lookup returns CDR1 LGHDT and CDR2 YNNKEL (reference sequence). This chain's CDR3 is CASSLLTGQHYEQYF. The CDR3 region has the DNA TGTGCCAGCAGCCTTTTAACGGGACAGCACTACGAGCAGTACTTC.

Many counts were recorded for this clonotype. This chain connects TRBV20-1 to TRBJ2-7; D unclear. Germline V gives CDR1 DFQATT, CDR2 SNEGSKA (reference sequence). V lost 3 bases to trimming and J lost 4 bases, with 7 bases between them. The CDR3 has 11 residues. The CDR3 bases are TGCAGTGCTAGCGATACTTACGAGCAGTACGTC. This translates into CSASDTYEQYV.

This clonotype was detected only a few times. DNA of the CDR3: TGCGCCAGCAGCTTGGTGTTTGCCAGCACAGATACGCAGTATTTT. This sequence encodes CASSLVFASTDTQYF. The rearrangement joins TRBV5-1 to TRBJ2-3; D call uncertain. Trimming removed 0 bases at V and 0 bases at J, with 8 bases between. The CDR3 runs 15 residues. Germline V gene lookup returns CDR1 SGHRS and CDR2 YFSETQ.

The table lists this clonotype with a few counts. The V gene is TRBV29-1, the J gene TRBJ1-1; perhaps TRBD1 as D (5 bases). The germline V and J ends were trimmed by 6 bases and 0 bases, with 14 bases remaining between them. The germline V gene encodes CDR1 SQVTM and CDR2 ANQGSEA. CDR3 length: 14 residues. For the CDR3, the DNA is TGCAGCGTCCCCAGGGATGGCATGAACACTGAAGCTTTCTTT. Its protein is CSVPRDGMNTEAFF.